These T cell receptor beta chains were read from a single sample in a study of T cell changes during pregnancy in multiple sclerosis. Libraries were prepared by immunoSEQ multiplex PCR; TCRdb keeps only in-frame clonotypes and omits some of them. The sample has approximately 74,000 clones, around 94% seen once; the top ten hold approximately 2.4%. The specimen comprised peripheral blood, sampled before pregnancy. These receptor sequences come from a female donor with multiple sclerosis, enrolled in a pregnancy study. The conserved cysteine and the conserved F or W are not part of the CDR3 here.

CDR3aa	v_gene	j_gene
ASRYKLAGGTGELF	TRBV19	TRBJ2-2
ASSARTSGALMGEQF	TRBV7-2	TRBJ2-1
ASSETGKSYGYT	TRBV6-5	TRBJ1-2
ASSLHLTEQETQY	TRBV7-9	TRBJ2-5
ASSLRGTSGTGGSEQY	TRBV7-3	TRBJ2-7
ASSGGLAAYNEQF	TRBV5-1	TRBJ2-1
ASSPKDRTLEAF	TRBV14	TRBJ1-1
ASSRDRSNTGELF	TRBV4-3	TRBJ2-2
ASSLGGGGREAF	TRBV5-1	TRBJ1-1
ASSEKGASSYEQY	TRBV6-1	TRBJ2-7
SVRHGTGDEKLF	TRBV29-1	TRBJ1-4
ASSQRGLAGLGPYNEQF	TRBV18	TRBJ2-1
ASSQDLAGSYNEQF	TRBV4-2	TRBJ2-1
ASRPVLAGDADTQY	TRBV2	TRBJ2-3
ASSTLEDYGYT	TRBV4-2	TRBJ1-2
ASSSLAVDGDEQF	TRBV11-3	TRBJ2-1
ASSPMAGGEQF	TRBV4-2	TRBJ2-1